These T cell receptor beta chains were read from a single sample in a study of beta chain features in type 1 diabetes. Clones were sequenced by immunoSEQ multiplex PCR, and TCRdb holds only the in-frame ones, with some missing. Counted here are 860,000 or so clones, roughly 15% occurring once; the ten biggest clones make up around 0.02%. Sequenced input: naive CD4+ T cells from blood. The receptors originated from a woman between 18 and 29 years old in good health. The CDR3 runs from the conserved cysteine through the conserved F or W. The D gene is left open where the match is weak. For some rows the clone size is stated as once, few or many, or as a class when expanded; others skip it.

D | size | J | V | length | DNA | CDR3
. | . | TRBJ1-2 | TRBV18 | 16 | TGTGCCAGCTCACCAATGCAGGGACCCGCTAACTATGGCTACACCTTC | CASSPMQGPANYGYTF
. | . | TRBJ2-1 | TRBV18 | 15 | TGTGCCAGCTCACCTAAAGTGGTATCCTACAATGAGCAGTTCTTC | CASSPKVVSYNEQFF
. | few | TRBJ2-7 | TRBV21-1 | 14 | TGTGCCAGCAGCACTCGGGAGCCGCCCTACGAGCAGTACTTC | CASSTREPPYEQYF
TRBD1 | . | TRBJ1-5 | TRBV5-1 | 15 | TGCGCCAGCAGCGCAACAGGGGATAGCAATCAGCCCCAGCATTTT | CASSATGDSNQPQHF
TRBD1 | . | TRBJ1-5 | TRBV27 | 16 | TGTGCCAGCAGTAAACAGACAGGGTTTGGTCCTCAGCCCCAGCATTTT | CASSKQTGFGPQPQHF
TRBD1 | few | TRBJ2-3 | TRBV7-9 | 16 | TGTGCCAGCAGCTCTCGACAGGGGGCGGTCTCAGATACGCAGTATTTT | CASSSRQGAVSDTQYF
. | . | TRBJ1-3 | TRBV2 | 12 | TGTGCCAGCAGTGAAGACGGGGCCATCATATATTTT | CASSEDGAIIYF
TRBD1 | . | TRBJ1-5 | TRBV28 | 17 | TGTGCCAGCAGTCCGAGACAGGGGATCTCGCCTAATCAGCCCCAGCATTTT | CASSPRQGISPNQPQHF
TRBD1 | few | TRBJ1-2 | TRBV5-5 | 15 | TGTGCCAGCAGCCCTGGACAGGGCAACATGTGGGGCTACACCTTC | CASSPGQGNMWGYTF
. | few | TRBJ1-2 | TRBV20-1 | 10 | TGCAGTGCTATTAGGGGGGTATGGACCTTC | CSAIRGVWTF
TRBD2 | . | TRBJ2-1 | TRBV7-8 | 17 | TGTGCCAGCAGCGATAAGCGACTAGCGGGAGTATACAATGAGCAGTTCTTC | CASSDKRLAGVYNEQFF
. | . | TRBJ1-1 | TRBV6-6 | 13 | TGTGCCACAAAACAGCTTCGGAACACTGAAGCTTTCTTT | CATKQLRNTEAFF
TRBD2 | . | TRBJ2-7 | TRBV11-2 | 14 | TGTGCCAGCAGCCGAGGGACTAGCGCCGACGAGCAGTACTTC | CASSRGTSADEQYF
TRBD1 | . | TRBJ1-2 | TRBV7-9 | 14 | TGTGCCAGCAGCCTACAGGGGGACCTCTATGGCTACACCTTC | CASSLQGDLYGYTF
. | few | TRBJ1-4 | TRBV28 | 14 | TGTGCCAGCAGTTTACGGGGGGTACGGGAAAAACTGTTTTTT | CASSLRGVREKLFF
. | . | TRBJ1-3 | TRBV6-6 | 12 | TGTGCCAGCAGAAACTCTGGAAACACCATATATTTT | CASRNSGNTIYF
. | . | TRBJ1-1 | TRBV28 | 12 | TGTGCCAGCAGGGAAAGGGACACTGAAGCTTTCTTT | CASRERDTEAFF
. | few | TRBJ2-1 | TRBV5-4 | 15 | TGTGCCAGCAGCGCGACCCTTCGCTCCTACAATGAGCAGTTCTTC | CASSATLRSYNEQFF
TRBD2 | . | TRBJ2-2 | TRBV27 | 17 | TGTGCCAGCAGTTCCGCAGGACTAGCGGGAGGGACCGGGGAGCTGTTTTTT | CASSSAGLAGGTGELFF
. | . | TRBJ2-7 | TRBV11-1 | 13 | TGTGCCAGCAGCTTAGCAGGGCTGGGGGAGCAGTACTTC | CASSLAGLGEQYF
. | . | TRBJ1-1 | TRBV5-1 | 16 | TGCGCCAGCAGCTTAAAGCAGGGGTCGAGAAACACTGAAGCTTTCTTT | CASSLKQGSRNTEAFF
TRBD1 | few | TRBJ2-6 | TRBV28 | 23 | TGTGCCAGCAGTTTTGCTTATTTTCGGGACAGGGGGTCCTCTACCTCTGGGGCCAACGTCCTGACTTTC | CASSFAYFRDRGSSTSGANVLTF
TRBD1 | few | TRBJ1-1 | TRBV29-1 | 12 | TGCAGCGTTATGGGGACAGACACTGAAGCTTTCTTT | CSVMGTDTEAFF
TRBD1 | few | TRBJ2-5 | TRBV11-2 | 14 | TGTGCCAGCAGGGAAACAGGGGGCCGAGAGACCCAGTACTTC | CASRETGGRETQYF
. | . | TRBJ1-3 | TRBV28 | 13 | TGTGCCAGCAGTCCTTATACTGGAAACACCATATATTTT | CASSPYTGNTIYF
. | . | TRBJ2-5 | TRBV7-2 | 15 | TGTGCCAGCAGCTCCCCGCCGGGCGGTATAGAGACCCAGTACTTC | CASSSPPGGIETQYF
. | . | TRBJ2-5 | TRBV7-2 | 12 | TGTGCCAGCAGCTTAGCTCGTGAGACCCAGTACTTC | CASSLARETQYF
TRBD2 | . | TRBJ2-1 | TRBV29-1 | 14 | TGCAGCGTTGGAATGCGGGAGGGCCTCAATGAGCAGTTCTTC | CSVGMREGLNEQFF
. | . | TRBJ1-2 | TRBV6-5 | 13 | TGTGCCAGCAGTTACTCGCATGGCGGTGGCTACACCTTC | CASSYSHGGGYTF
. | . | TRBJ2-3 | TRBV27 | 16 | TGTGCCAGCAGCCTGACCTTAGAGCTCGGTCCAGATACGCAGTATTTT | CASSLTLELGPDTQYF
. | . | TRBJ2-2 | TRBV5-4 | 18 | TGTGCCAGCAGCTTGGGGACTACCCTTCCGACAAGCACCGGGGAGCTGTTTTTT | CASSLGTTLPTSTGELFF
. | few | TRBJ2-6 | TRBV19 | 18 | TGTGCCAGTACTCCCCAGGGTCGTATTCCTTCTGGGGCCAACGTCCTGACTTTC | CASTPQGRIPSGANVLTF
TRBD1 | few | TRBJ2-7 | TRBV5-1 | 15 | TGCGCCAGCTTCTCCGGGACAGGGTTTCCCTACGAGCAGTACTTC | CASFSGTGFPYEQYF
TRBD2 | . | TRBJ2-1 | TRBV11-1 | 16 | TGTGCCAGCAGACGGCCCGGGACTAGCGGGAGAAATGAGCAGTTCTTC | CASRRPGTSGRNEQFF
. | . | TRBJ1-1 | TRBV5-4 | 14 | TGTGCCAGCAGCTTCCCCTTGCCTGGGGCTGAAGCTTTCTTT | CASSFPLPGAEAFF
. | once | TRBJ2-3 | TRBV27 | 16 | TGTGCCAGCAGTTTATCGGTCGGGGGTGGGACAGATACGCAGTATTTT | CASSLSVGGGTDTQYF
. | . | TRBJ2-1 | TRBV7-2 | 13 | TGTGCCAGCAGCCCCAGACTAGTCAATGAGCAGTTCTTC | CASSPRLVNEQFF
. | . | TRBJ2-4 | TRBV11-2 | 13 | TGTGCCAGCAGCTTAGGTCATCGAAACATTCAGTACTTC | CASSLGHRNIQYF
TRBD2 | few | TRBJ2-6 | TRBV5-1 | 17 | TGCGCCAGCAGCTTACTAGCGGGGGTCTCTGGGGCCAACGTCCTGACTTTC | CASSLLAGVSGANVLTF
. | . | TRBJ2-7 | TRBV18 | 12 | TGTGCCAGCTCATCAATGACTTACGAGCAGTACTTC | CASSSMTYEQYF
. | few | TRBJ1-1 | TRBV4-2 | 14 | TGTGCCAGCAGCCAAGCCAGGTATGGGGACGGAGCTTTCTTT | CASSQARYGDGAFF
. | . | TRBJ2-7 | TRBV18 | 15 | TGTGCCAGCTCACCGACCCGCGGGAAACCCTACGAGCAGTACTTC | CASSPTRGKPYEQYF
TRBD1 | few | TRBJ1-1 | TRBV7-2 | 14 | TGTGCCAGCAGCGCCGACAGGGAGGTCACTGAAGCTTTCTTT | CASSADREVTEAFF
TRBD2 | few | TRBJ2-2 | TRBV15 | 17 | TGTGCCACCAGCAGAGATAGGCCAGCGGGAGGTCCTGGGGAGCTGTTTTTT | CATSRDRPAGGPGELFF
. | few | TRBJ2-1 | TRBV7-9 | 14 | TGTGCCAGCAGCTTAGGAGCGAGCTACAATGAGCAGTTCTTC | CASSLGASYNEQFF
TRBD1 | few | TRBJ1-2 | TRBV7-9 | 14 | TGTGCCAGCAGCTTAGGGGACAGATACTATGGCTACACCTTC | CASSLGDRYYGYTF
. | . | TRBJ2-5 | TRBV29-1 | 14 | TGCAGCGTTGACGGTGGGGGGGGCGTGGAGACCCAGTACTTC | CSVDGGGGVETQYF
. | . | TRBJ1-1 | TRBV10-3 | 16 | TGTGCCATCAGTGAGTCTTCAGGGTACAGGAGCACTGAAGCTTTCTTT | CAISESSGYRSTEAFF
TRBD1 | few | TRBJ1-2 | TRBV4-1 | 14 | TGCGCCAGCAGCCAAGCAGGGGGCAACTATGGCTACACCTTC | CASSQAGGNYGYTF
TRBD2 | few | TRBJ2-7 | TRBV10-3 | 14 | TGTGCCATCAGGGATTCGGGGGGATCCTACGAGCAGTACTTC | CAIRDSGGSYEQYF
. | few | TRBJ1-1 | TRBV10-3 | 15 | TGTGCCATCAGTGAGTCGGGACAAGTCGACACTGAAGCTTTCTTT | CAISESGQVDTEAFF
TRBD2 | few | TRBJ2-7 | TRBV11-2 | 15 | TGTGCCAGCAGCCCGCAGGGCGGGAGAAGCTACGAGCAGTACTTC | CASSPQGGRSYEQYF
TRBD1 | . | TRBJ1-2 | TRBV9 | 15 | TGTGCCAGCAGCGTAGCGGGACAGGGAATCTATGGCTACACCTTC | CASSVAGQGIYGYTF
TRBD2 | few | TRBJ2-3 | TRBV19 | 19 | TGTGCCAGTAGTATTGGCCGCGCGGGAGATGCGGATGGCGCAGATACGCAGTATTTT | CASSIGRAGDADGADTQYF
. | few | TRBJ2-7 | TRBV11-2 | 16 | TGTGCCAGCAGCTCCTCCTTGGGCAGTCCAGCCCACGAGCAGTACTTC | CASSSSLGSPAHEQYF